The 32 T cell receptor beta chains listed next were all sequenced from one sample in a study of shared clonotypes between healthy human individuals. Repertoires were generated with immunoSEQ multiplex PCR, while TCRdb's copy carries only in-frame clones and drops some. Among just over 2,000,000 clones, 95% were seen once, and the ten largest hold 0.1% to 0.15%. The sample was naive CD4+ T cells sorted from blood. Subset noted: CD45RA+ positively selected. The receptors were gathered from a man between 18 and 35 years old in good health.

Written as DNA, the CDR3 is TGTGCCAGCAGCCTACTAGCGGACTCAAACTACAATGAGCAGTTCTTC. Its translation is CASSLLADSNYNEQFF. The chain links TRBV6-6 to TRBJ2-1, with TRBD2 identical over 8 bases. With 6 bases clipped from V and 3 bases from J, the junction kept 10 bases outside the gene matches. The length of the CDR3 is 16 residues. Germline CDR1 is MNHNY and CDR2 is SVGAGI (reference sequence).

The genes are TRBV30 and TRBJ2-4; D ambiguous. CDR1 GTSNPN and CDR2 SVGIG come from the germline V gene (reference sequence). V was shortened by 2 bases and J by 5 bases, with 7 bases between the two germline ends. This CDR3 has 12 residues. The CDR3 region is CAWSFSENIQYF. CDR3 DNA sequence: TGTGCCTGGAGTTTCAGCGAAAACATTCAGTACTTC.

The chain couples TRBV10-3 to TRBJ1-1; the D gene is possibly TRBD1 (5 bases). In germline, CDR1 is ENHRY, CDR2 SYGVKD. V was shortened by 4 bases and J by 11 bases, with 11 bases between the two germline ends. This CDR3 is built from 11 residues. The CDR3 DNA follows: TGTGCCATCAGTGGTGGGGGTCGGGCTTTCTTT. This sequence encodes CAISGGGRAFF.

The V gene is TRBV7-9, the J gene TRBJ2-1, with 8 positions matching TRBD2. The CDR3 spans 16 residues. V shed 5 bases and J 4 bases; nucleotides not matched to a gene: 10. From germline, CDR1 is SEHNR and CDR2 FQNEAQ (reference sequence). The DNA of the CDR3 is TGTGCCAGCAGCCACGGGAGGGGGGGCATATACAATGAGCAGTTCTTC. Translation gives CASSHGRGGIYNEQFF.

CDR3 protein: CASSYSGLSRHEQYF. The CDR3 nucleotides read TGTGCCAGCAGTTACTCGGGGCTATCGCGACACGAGCAGTACTTC. The J gene is TRBJ2-7, the V gene TRBV6-6; a weak D match, TRBD1 (5 bases). CDR1 MNHNY and CDR2 SVGAGI come from the germline V gene (reference sequence). The CDR3 contains 15 residues. V was cut by 0 bases and J by 5 bases, with 14 bases left in between.

The V call is TRBV2, the J call TRBJ2-1, with 9 bases identical to TRBD2. The ends lost 7 bases at V and 9 bases at J; junction bases unmatched: 10. Germline loops: CDR1 SNHLY, CDR2 FYNNEI. The CDR3 extends over 14 amino acids. CDR3 sequence: CASNRLAAPPEQFF. The DNA for the CDR3 is TGTGCCAGCAATCGACTAGCGGCCCCGCCTGAGCAGTTCTTC.

The rearrangement uses TRBV18 and TRBJ2-1; a weak D match, TRBD2 (6 bases). Looked up from germline, CDR1 is KGHSH and CDR2 is LQKENI. V lost 3 bases to trimming and J lost 1 base, with 13 bases between them. This CDR3 has 16 amino acids. CDR3 protein: CASSPPRGRSYNEQFF. In nucleotides, the CDR3 is TGTGCCAGCTCACCTCCGCGGGGTCGGTCCTACAATGAGCAGTTCTTC.

V gene TRBV11-1 combines with J gene TRBJ2-7, with no clear D. Deletions cut 8 bases from V and 2 bases from J, with 16 bases between. This CDR3 contains 14 residues. The germline V gene encodes CDR1 SGHAT and CDR2 FQDESV (reference sequence). CDR3 in amino acids: CASFLSRSTYEQYF. The CDR3 nucleotides are TGTGCCAGCTTCCTTTCCCGGTCTACCTACGAGCAGTACTTC.

This sequence joins TRBV6-1 and TRBJ1-5; possibly TRBD1 for D (6 bases). The CDR3 runs 15 residues. CDR1 MNHNS and CDR2 SASEGT come from the germline V gene. The germline V and J ends were trimmed by 11 bases and 3 bases, with 20 bases remaining between them. The CDR3 reads CAARPGTSSNQPQHF. CDR3 coding DNA: TGTGCCGCGAGACCGGGGACATCATCCAATCAGCCCCAGCATTTT.

This clone was detected only once. This rearrangement joins TRBV30 to TRBJ1-4, with D possibly being TRBD1 (6 bases). The CDR3 runs 17 residues. Germline CDR1 is GTSNPN and CDR2 is SVGIG (reference sequence). V shed 2 bases and J shed 0 bases, with 16 bases lying between them. Here the CDR3 DNA reads TGTGCCTGGAGTCGCATGGGGGGGGGCACAACTAATGAAAAACTGTTTTTT. Translating gives CAWSRMGGGTTNEKLFF.

This chain connects TRBV7-9 to TRBJ2-4; D is possibly TRBD2 (6 bases). CDR1 is SEHNR, CDR2 FQNEAQ, per germline (reference sequence). This CDR3 contains 18 residues. Trimming cost V 5 bases and J 0 bases, with 20 bases left between them. This chain's CDR3 is CASSPKPEGPLAKNIQYF. The CDR3, as DNA: TGTGCCAGCAGCCCAAAACCGGAGGGACCCCTAGCCAAAAACATTCAGTACTTC.

This chain links TRBV30 with TRBJ1-5; D gene ambiguous. The CDR3 is made up of 13 amino acids. Trimming pared 3 bases from V and 3 bases from J, leaving 9 bases between. The V gene's germline CDR1 is GTSNPN and CDR2 SVGIG (reference sequence). CDR3 sequence reads: CAWSSSTNQPQHF. CDR3 coding DNA: TGTGCCTGGAGCTCGTCGACCAATCAGCCCCAGCATTTT.

This sequence joins TRBV6-1 and TRBJ1-3; possible D gene TRBD1, 5 bases. The CDR3 has 13 residues. The germline gives CDR1 MNHNS, CDR2 SASEGT. Trimming cost V 6 bases and J 16 bases, with 22 bases left between them. The CDR3, as DNA: TGTGCCAGCAGGGCCAGCCGGACGGTTAAGGGGTATTTT. It is translated as CASRASRTVKGYF.

The count of this clone is one. The chain couples TRBV11-2 to TRBJ2-3; D ambiguous. The CDR3 is 13 amino acids. Trimming removed 5 bases from V and 3 bases from J, with 9 bases in between. Germline V CDR1 and CDR2: SGHAT, FQNNGV. The CDR3 DNA sequence: TGTGCCAGCAGCCAACAGTGGACAGATACGCAGTATTTT. This encodes CASSQQWTDTQYF.

V is TRBV23-1 and J is TRBJ1-4; a weak D match, TRBD1 (5 bases). TRBV23-1 is annotated as an ORF whose role is uncertain. The CDR3 sequence is 15 residues long. Trimming removed 3 bases at V and 4 bases at J, with 12 bases between. DNA for the CDR3: TGCGCCAGCAGTCAGCCCGACCAGGGTAATGAAAAACTGTTTTTT. Amino acid sequence: CASSQPDQGNEKLFF.

The chain combines TRBV5-1 with TRBJ1-3; 7 bases line up with TRBD1. The germline V gene encodes CDR1 SGHRS and CDR2 YFSETQ. There are 18 residues in the CDR3. The ends lost 2 bases at V and 1 base at J; junction bases unmatched: 12. CDR3 region: CASSLTQGPPRSGNTIYF. In nucleotides, the CDR3 is TGCGCCAGCAGCTTAACACAGGGGCCTCCGAGGTCTGGAAACACCATATATTTT.

The chain couples TRBV29-1 to TRBJ2-1, with D maybe TRBD1 (5 bases). Germline assignment: CDR1 SQVTM and CDR2 ANQGSEA. The CDR3 contains 13 residues. The V gene lost 1 base and the J gene lost 6 bases, with 10 bases spanning the gap. For the CDR3, the DNA is TGCAGCGTTGAAGCGGGCAGGGTCAATGAGCAGTTCTTC. Its translation: CSVEAGRVNEQFF.

With regard to this clone: The sample has other DNA sequences that encode this CDR3 too. The chain combines TRBV15 with TRBJ1-1; D might be TRBD1 (5 bases). Trimming cost V 0 bases and J 1 base, with 9 bases left between them. In germline, CDR1 is LNHNV, CDR2 YYDKDF (reference sequence). The length of the CDR3 is 15 residues. CDR3 DNA sequence: TGTGCCACCAGCAGAGACCTGGGGGGGAACACTGAAGCTTTCTTT. The encoded protein is CATSRDLGGNTEAFF.

This chain links TRBV19 with TRBJ1-6, with 8 bases fitting TRBD1. Looked up from germline, CDR1 is LNHDA and CDR2 is SQIVND (reference sequence). The CDR3 loop spans 16 amino acids. V shed 6 bases, J shed 3 bases, and the junction held 7 bases outside the gene matches. CDR3 DNA: TGTGCCAGTAGACAGACAGGGGCCCTCTATAATTCACCCCTCCACTTT. This sequence encodes CASRQTGALYNSPLHF.

This rearrangement joins TRBV2 to TRBJ2-1, with D possibly being TRBD2 (5 bases). Trimming shortened V by 2 bases and J by 10 bases, and 12 bases separated the two germline ends. CDR1 is SNHLY, CDR2 FYNNEI, per germline. The CDR3 covers 13 residues. The CDR3 reads CASSEQARGEQFF. CDR3 sequence (DNA): TGTGCCAGCAGTGAACAGGCCCGGGGAGAGCAGTTCTTC.

This sequence joins TRBV9 and TRBJ2-3, with D possibly matching TRBD1 (6 bases). Trimming stripped 6 bases from V and 2 bases from J, with 16 bases between. Per the germline V gene, CDR1 is SGDLS and CDR2 is YYNGEE. CDR3 size: 15 residues. DNA of the CDR3: TGTGCCAGCACCCCCGGGACAATTCTCACAGATACGCAGTATTTT. This translates into CASTPGTILTDTQYF.

The V gene is TRBV7-8, the J gene TRBJ1-2, with 8 bases fitting TRBD1. J gave up 3 bases and V 3 bases, and 6 bases lay outside the gene matches. The CDR3 spans 15 residues. The germline gives CDR1 SGHVS, CDR2 FQNEAQ. The CDR3: CASSFRQGRHYGYTF. The CDR3 bases are TGTGCCAGCAGCTTTCGACAGGGGCGGCACTATGGCTACACCTTC.

This clone has just one count. The chain combines TRBV10-3 with TRBJ2-5, with D possibly TRBD2 on 6 matching bases. This CDR3 region has 15 residues. Per germline, CDR1 ENHRY and CDR2 SYGVKD. Trimming stripped 4 bases from V and 2 bases from J, with 14 bases between. CDR3: CAISATRAGQETQYF. The CDR3 DNA is TGTGCCATCAGTGCGACTAGAGCAGGGCAAGAGACCCAGTACTTC.

This clone occurred a few times. One end of the junction is discordant with germline, which a read error may explain. This sequence joins TRBV15 and TRBJ1-6; no reliable D call. Germline CDR1 is LNHNV and CDR2 is YYDKDF (reference sequence). This CDR3 is 8 amino acids long. As DNA, the CDR3 is TGTGCCACCAGCAGAGAGGGCTTT. This codes for CATSREGF.

The CDR3 nucleotides are TGTGCCAGCAGCTTTCGGACGTCCAGGGCCCATCAGCCCCAGCATTTT. The encoded protein is CASSFRTSRAHQPQHF. The V gene is TRBV28, the J gene TRBJ1-5; D might be TRBD1 (5 bases). Germline V gene data show CDR1 as MDHEN and CDR2 as SYDVKM. The V and J ends lost 6 bases and 5 bases respectively, with 20 bases between them. This CDR3 spans 16 amino acids.

This sequence joins TRBV6-1 and TRBJ1-2; D is perhaps TRBD1 (5 bases). The ends were cut back, 5 bases at V and 2 bases at J, with 12 bases in the middle. The CDR3 is made up of 14 amino acids. Germline V gives CDR1 MNHNS, CDR2 SASEGT. CDR3 in amino acids: CASSSGGLNYGYTF. DNA of the CDR3: TGTGCCAGCAGTTCTGGGGGATTAAACTATGGCTACACCTTC.

The J gene is TRBJ1-1, the V gene TRBV10-2; TRBD1 matches at 8 bases. V lost 7 bases, J lost 0 bases, and 10 bases stayed unmatched. In germline, CDR1 is WSHSY, CDR2 SAAADI. The CDR3 loop spans 16 amino acids. The CDR3, as DNA: TGCGCCAGCACTTTGGTCCAGGGGGCCGTGAACACTGAAGCTTTCTTT. Residues: CASTLVQGAVNTEAFF.

In its sample, this clone was seen once. This chain joins TRBV28 and TRBJ2-6, with D perhaps given as TRBD1 or TRBD2 (5 bases each). Trimming stripped 2 bases from V and 3 bases from J, with 8 bases between. The CDR3 spans 15 residues. Germline assignment: CDR1 MDHEN and CDR2 SYDVKM. CDR3 loop: CASSLEGLGANVLTF. The CDR3 nucleotides read TGTGCCAGCAGTTTAGAGGGGCTTGGGGCCAACGTCCTGACTTTC.

A note on this clone: It may be a read error: a sequence one base away is much more abundant. This chain links TRBV29-1 with TRBJ1-1; 7 bases agree with TRBD1. Germline V lookup: CDR1 SQVTM, CDR2 ANQGSEA. The CDR3 runs 11 residues. In nucleotides, the CDR3 is TGCGGCGTCGCAGGGGGCACTGAAGCTTTCTTT. Amino acids: CGVAGGTEAFF.

V is TRBV30 and J is TRBJ2-7; 10 bases agree with TRBD2. V lost 0 bases to trimming and J lost 2 bases; unmatched junction nucleotides: 7. This CDR3 has 16 residues. Germline V gives CDR1 GTSNPN, CDR2 SVGIG (reference sequence). CDR3: CAWSVGSSGRPYEQYF. For the CDR3, the DNA is TGTGCCTGGAGTGTAGGATCTAGCGGGAGACCCTACGAGCAGTACTTC.

The rearrangement links TRBV9 to TRBJ1-2, with a weak D call TRBD1 (6 bases). Germline CDR1 reads SGDLS; CDR2 reads YYNGEE. Trimming shortened V by 0 bases and J by 4 bases, and 7 bases separated the two germline ends. The CDR3 is 13 residues long. The CDR3 nucleotides are TGTGCCAGCAGCGTAGAAGGGGGCTATGGCTACACCTTC. It encodes CASSVEGGYGYTF.

The chain is built from TRBV18 and TRBJ1-2; D uncertain. CDR1 is KGHSH, CDR2 LQKENI, per germline. V was trimmed by 3 bases and J by 6 bases, leaving 17 bases between them. This CDR3 has 15 residues. CDR3 loop: CASSPSVEGSHGYTF. The CDR3 DNA sequence: TGTGCCAGCTCACCTTCGGTCGAGGGTTCCCATGGCTACACCTTC.